This T cell receptor (beta chain) emerged from a study of CD8 T cells in ankylosing spondylitis. About this clonotype: Its cognate antigen is unknown.

TCRdb reanalysed the 5' RACE reads using MiXCR and keeps one entry per CDR3 protein. The repertoire holds a few hundred thousand distinct CDR3 sequences, roughly 20% seen once, with 3.5% in the top ten. Overall study findings and caveats: Disease-linked clones bore a CD8+ phenotype and were relatively rare in peripheral blood.

Germline V CDR1 and CDR2: KGHSH, LQKENI. V was pared by 3 bases and J by 5 bases, with 14 bases between. The CDR3 spans 15 residues. The TCR comes from a female donor with ankylosing spondylitis or in good health (not recorded which). This rearrangement joins TRBV18 to TRBJ2-1; D not resolved. The sample comprised blood, either unsorted or a sorted T cell fraction (not recorded which). CDR3 region: CASSPELTLDNEQFF. The DNA of the CDR3 is TGTGCCAGCTCACCGGAACTAACGTTAGACAATGAGCAGTTCTTC.